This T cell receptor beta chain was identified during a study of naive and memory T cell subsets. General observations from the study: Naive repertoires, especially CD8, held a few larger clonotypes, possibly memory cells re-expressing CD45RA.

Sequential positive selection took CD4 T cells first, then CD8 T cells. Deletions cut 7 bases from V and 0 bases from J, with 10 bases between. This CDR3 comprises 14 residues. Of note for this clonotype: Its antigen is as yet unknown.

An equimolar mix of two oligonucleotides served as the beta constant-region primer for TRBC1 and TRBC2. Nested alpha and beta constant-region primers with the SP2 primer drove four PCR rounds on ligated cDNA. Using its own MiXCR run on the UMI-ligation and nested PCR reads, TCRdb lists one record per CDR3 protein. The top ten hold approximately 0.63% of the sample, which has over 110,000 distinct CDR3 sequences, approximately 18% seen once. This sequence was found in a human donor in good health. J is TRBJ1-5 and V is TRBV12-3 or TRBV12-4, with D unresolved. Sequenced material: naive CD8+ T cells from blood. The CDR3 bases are TGTGCCAGCACCATTGAAGATAGCAATCAGCCCCAGCATTTT. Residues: CASTIEDSNQPQHF.